A single sample gave rise to the 24 T cell receptor beta chains below, sequenced in a study of identical twins. TCRdb reprocessed the 5' RACE reads with MiXCR, giving one entry per CDR3 protein. The repertoire holds some 590,000 distinct CDR3 sequences, with over 8.5% as singletons. The same data also contributed to another study, on yellow fever vaccine responses in identical twins.

The sample taken for sequencing was PBMCs. The origin of the receptors is a woman aged 18-30 years in good health.

The chain uses TRBV3-1 and TRBJ1-2; D unresolved. Germline loops: CDR1 LGHDT, CDR2 YNNKEL (reference sequence). V was clipped by 2 bases and J by 4 bases, with 14 bases between them. There are 15 residues in the CDR3. In DNA form, the CDR3 reads TGTGCCAGCAGCCAACGCGGGGAGGGTGGCTATGGCTACACCTTC. It yields the protein CASSQRGEGGYGYTF.

The genes are TRBV30 and TRBJ2-1; 9 bases are a match to TRBD1. This CDR3 spans 13 amino acids. V shed 2 bases and J 10 bases; nucleotides not matched to a gene: 6. CDR1 and CDR2 (germline): GTSNPN, SVGIG (reference sequence). CDR3 nucleotide sequence: TGTGCCTGGAGTCTGACAGGGGGAGGGGAGCAGTTCTTC. Its protein product is CAWSLTGGGEQFF.

This clonotype was counted only a few times. The genes are TRBV20-1 and TRBJ2-1, with D possibly matching TRBD2 (6 bases). Germline V gene data show CDR1 as DFQATT and CDR2 as SNEGSKA (reference sequence). Trimming removed 0 bases at V and 4 bases at J, with 13 bases between. This CDR3 has 15 residues. The DNA for the CDR3 is TGCAGTGCTAGAGAGATCGGGACTCATTACAATGAGCAGTTCTTC. Translating gives CSAREIGTHYNEQFF.

This clonotype was seen repeatedly, ten times or more. This rearrangement joins TRBV2 to TRBJ1-1; D possibly corresponds to TRBD1 (5 bases). V was clipped by 10 bases and J by 1 base, with 13 bases between them. Germline V CDR1 and CDR2: SNHLY, FYNNEI. This CDR3 is built from 13 residues. The CDR3 nucleotides are TGTGCCATGCGGGGGACGTGGAACACTGAAGCTTTCTTT. As protein: CAMRGTWNTEAFF.

This clonotype showed up just a few times. The chain carries TRBV7-9 and TRBJ2-1; the D gene is possibly TRBD2 (6 bases). V was trimmed by 6 bases and J by 0 bases, leaving 15 bases between them. From germline, CDR1 is SEHNR and CDR2 FQNEAQ (reference sequence). The CDR3 has 16 residues. The DNA of the CDR3 is TGTGCCAGCAGGAAGACGGCGGGAAACTCCTACAATGAGCAGTTCTTC. It codes for CASRKTAGNSYNEQFF.

The chain joins TRBV7-9 to TRBJ2-1; TRBD2 aligns across 8 bases. The germline V gene has CDR1 SEHNR and CDR2 FQNEAQ (reference sequence). Unmatched junction bases numbered 11, after V lost 4 bases and J lost 3 bases. The CDR3 runs 17 residues. The CDR3 DNA sequence: TGTGCCAGCAGCTCTCACCCAGCGGGGGCGGGCTACAATGAGCAGTTCTTC. Residues: CASSSHPAGAGYNEQFF.

This clonotype was counted ten times or more. The chain links TRBV5-5 to TRBJ2-7; D is ambiguous. V was trimmed by 0 bases and J by 6 bases, leaving 13 bases between them. The CDR3 runs to 14 residues. Germline V lookup: CDR1 SGHKS, CDR2 YYEKEE (reference sequence). The CDR3 coding sequence is TGTGCCAGCAGCTTGGGTCTCCCGCTCTCCGAGCAGTACTTC. This sequence encodes CASSLGLPLSEQYF.

This clonotype came up many times. The CDR3 region is CSVLGVSSYNEQFF. DNA for the CDR3: TGCAGCGTCCTCGGGGTCAGCTCCTACAATGAGCAGTTCTTC. V usage is TRBV29-1 and J usage is TRBJ2-1; possible D gene TRBD2, 5 bases. There are 14 residues in the CDR3. V lost 6 bases to trimming and J lost 0 bases, with 12 bases between them. The V gene's germline CDR1 is SQVTM and CDR2 ANQGSEA.

This clonotype has only a few counts. The gene calls are TRBV4-3 and TRBJ1-5; D possibly corresponds to TRBD1 (6 bases). The CDR3 spans 15 residues. V gave up 0 bases and J gave up 7 bases, with 13 bases separating them. Germline CDR1 reads LGHNA; CDR2 reads YSLEER. CDR3 amino acids: CASSQELGRGQPQHF. As DNA, the CDR3 is TGCGCCAGCAGCCAAGAGCTGGGCAGGGGACAGCCCCAGCATTTT.

This clonotype has just a few counts. The J gene is TRBJ2-3, the V gene TRBV7-9; 7 bases map to TRBD2. From germline, CDR1 is SEHNR and CDR2 FQNEAQ (reference sequence). The CDR3 is made up of 15 amino acids. Trimming removed 5 bases from V and 2 bases from J; junction bases left unmatched: 7. This chain's CDR3 is CASSTRGDNTDTQYF. DNA of the CDR3: TGTGCCAGCAGCACCCGGGGGGATAACACAGATACGCAGTATTTT. Based on the CDR3 plus reference TRBV7-9 and TRBJ2-3, the full variable domain is DTGVSQNPRHKITKRGQNVTFRCDPISEHNRLYWYRQTLGQGPEFLTYFQNEAQLEKSRLLSDRFSAERPKGSFSTLEIQRTEQGDSAMYLCASSTRGDNTDTQYFGPGTRLTVL.

V is TRBV12-3 or TRBV12-4 and J is TRBJ2-1; 8 nucleotides agree with TRBD2. Trimming at V came to 6 bases and at J to 4 bases, leaving 8 bases not matched to a gene. This CDR3 spans 15 amino acids. CDR3 sequence reads: CASSPSGSVYNEQFF. For the CDR3, the DNA is TGTGCCAGCAGCCCCAGCGGGAGTGTATACAATGAGCAGTTCTTC.

This clonotype turned up a few times. The chain is built from TRBV15 and TRBJ2-3; unclear D gene. Trimming shortened V by 3 bases and J by 4 bases, and 11 bases separated the two germline ends. The CDR3 has 14 amino acids. The V gene's germline CDR1 is LNHNV and CDR2 YYDKDF (reference sequence). This CDR3 is CATSRRTSADTQYF. In nucleotides, the CDR3 is TGTGCCACCAGCAGGCGGACGAGCGCAGATACGCAGTATTTT.

This clonotype was counted at least ten times. The V gene is TRBV20-1, the J gene TRBJ2-5; possible D gene TRBD1, 6 bases. Trimming cost V 6 bases and J 4 bases, with 12 bases left between them. Germline CDR1 is DFQATT and CDR2 is SNEGSKA (reference sequence). The CDR3 totals 12 residues. CDR3 region: CSASDSLETQYF. The CDR3 nucleotides are TGCAGTGCCTCGGACAGCTTAGAGACCCAGTACTTC.

The chain links TRBV27 to TRBJ1-6; D ambiguous. V gave up 8 bases and J gave up 1 base, with 9 bases separating them. Germline V lookup: CDR1 MNHEY, CDR2 SMNVEV (reference sequence). There are 14 residues in the CDR3. The CDR3 sequence is CASSDGSYNSPLHF. Here the CDR3 DNA reads TGTGCCAGCTCTGACGGATCCTATAATTCACCCCTCCACTTT.

This clonotype was seen a few times. V usage is TRBV24-1 and J usage is TRBJ2-1; maybe TRBD1 (5 bases). With 8 bases removed from V and 9 bases from J, the gap between germline ends came to 13 bases. There are 12 residues in the CDR3. Germline CDR1 is KGHDR and CDR2 is SFDVKD. CDR3 sequence: CATTAGLGEQFF. CDR3 nucleotides: TGTGCCACCACAGCAGGGTTGGGTGAGCAGTTCTTC.

The rearrangement uses TRBV20-1 and TRBJ2-5; the match to TRBD2 covers 7 bases. Germline V gives CDR1 DFQATT, CDR2 SNEGSKA (reference sequence). V shed 7 bases and J 2 bases; nucleotides not matched to a gene: 13. This CDR3 has 15 amino acids. The CDR3 sequence is CSGSNGGLKQETQYF. For the CDR3, the DNA is TGCAGTGGTTCGAACGGGGGGTTGAAACAAGAGACCCAGTACTTC.

This clonotype was seen more than once but under ten times. The gene calls are TRBV5-1 and TRBJ2-7, with 13 positions matching TRBD2. Germline assignment: CDR1 SGHRS and CDR2 YFSETQ. This CDR3 comprises 17 residues. Germline trimming cut 0 bases from V and 2 bases from J; bases unmatched to any gene: 5. Here the CDR3 reads CASSLARTSGSPYEQYF. CDR3 nucleotides: TGCGCCAGCAGCTTGGCCAGGACTAGCGGGAGCCCCTACGAGCAGTACTTC.

The chain recombines TRBV9 with TRBJ2-1; 8 nucleotides match TRBD1. The germline gives CDR1 SGDLS, CDR2 YYNGEE. The CDR3 contains 14 residues. V dropped 0 bases and J dropped 6; count of bases not matched to a gene: 2. The CDR3 DNA sequence: TGTGCCAGCAGCGTAGGTGGGACAGGCAATGAGCAGTTCTTC. Translation gives CASSVGGTGNEQFF.

This clonotype appeared many times. The chain has TRBV12-3 or TRBV12-4 and TRBJ1-1; TRBD1 agrees at 7 bases. The CDR3 extends over 15 amino acids. Germline trimming cut 1 base from V and 11 bases from J; bases unmatched to any gene: 13. The CDR3 spells CASSLGWDSPLKAFF. CDR3 sequence (DNA): TGTGCCAGCAGTTTAGGTTGGGACAGTCCTCTGAAGGCTTTCTTT.

In its sample, this clonotype was seen a few times. This rearrangement joins TRBV18 to TRBJ2-2, with D uncertain. The CDR3 runs 14 residues. V was clipped by 2 bases and J by 10 bases, with 14 bases between them. The germline V gene has CDR1 KGHSH and CDR2 LQKENI. The CDR3 nucleotides read TGTGCCAGCTCACCATTGGATGAGAACGTGGAGCTGTTTTTT. Encoded protein: CASSPLDENVELFF.

This clonotype was observed a handful of times. The chain has TRBV20-1 and TRBJ2-7; unclear D gene. Trimming pared 1 base from V and 0 bases from J, leaving 7 bases between. Germline values: CDR1 DFQATT, CDR2 SNEGSKA (reference sequence). CDR3 length: 13 amino acids. CDR3 DNA sequence: TGCAGTGCTAGAGTTACAGTCTCCTACGAGCAGTACTTC. Protein: CSARVTVSYEQYF.

Concerning this clonotype: The junction departs from the called germline gene at one end, perhaps through a read error. V and J are TRBV7-7 and TRBJ2-1; 9 nucleotides line up with TRBD1. CDR3 length: 17 amino acids. Germline V CDR1 and CDR2: SSHAT, FNYEAQ (reference sequence). Here the CDR3 DNA reads TGTGCTAGCAGCCGCACGACGGGGACAGGGTTGGGTAGTGAGCAGTTCTTC. Translated: CASSRTTGTGLGSEQFF.

CDR3 region: CASSFTDNNEQFF. CDR3 coding DNA: TGTGCCAGCAGTTTTACAGATAACAATGAGCAGTTCTTC. The V call is TRBV12-3 or TRBV12-4, the J call TRBJ2-1, with no clear D. This CDR3 is built from 13 residues. V shed 3 bases and J shed 5 bases, with 8 bases lying between them.

The table lists this clonotype with a few counts. The gene calls are TRBV5-1 and TRBJ1-4, with 7 bases matching TRBD1. J gave up 4 bases and V 4 bases, and 4 bases lay outside the gene matches. CDR1 is SGHRS, CDR2 YFSETQ, per germline. There are 14 residues in the CDR3. For the CDR3, the DNA is TGCGCCAGCAGCCGGACAGGAGATAATGAAAAACTGTTTTTT. Its translation is CASSRTGDNEKLFF.